This entry describes one T cell receptor (beta chain). Clones were read by immunoSEQ multiplex PCR, and TCRdb kept only the in-frame ones, dropping some. The table lists a few hundred thousand clones, approximately 90% of them singletons. This record belongs to a study of Ad26.COV2.S vaccination and SARS-CoV-2 variants. The CDR3 contains 19 residues. Stated treatment: approximately 18 received Ad26.COV2.S at low or high dose, single or two shots; 5 received placebo; per-sample allocation not given. Following the first vaccine or placebo injection, samples were taken on day 63. J is TRBJ2-3 and V is TRBV21-1; TRBD2 is the table's D call, not checked against the DNA. TRBV21-1 is assigned pseudogene status. The starting material was peripheral blood, obtained in a trial of Ad26.COV2.S vaccine versus placebo. This sequence was found in a person aged 18-65 years who received the Ad26.COV2.S COVID-19 vaccine or a placebo. The CDR3 region is CASSKLAGGPRDTIDTQYF. In DNA form, the CDR3 reads TGTGCCAGCAGCAAACTAGCGGGAGGGCCGAGGGACACAATAGATACGCAGTATTTT.